The T cell receptor (beta chain) under discussion was sequenced for a study of graft-versus-host responses after intestinal transplantation. For the study at large: Recipients obtained multivisceral, liver-intestinal, or isolated intestinal transplants. Among the recipients, all got anti-thymocyte globulin induction and then tacrolimus and steroids for about 3 years.

The germline V gene has CDR1 SGHRS and CDR2 YFSETQ. This CDR3 region has 14 residues. V dropped 1 base and J dropped 8 bases, with 13 bases sitting between them. Sequencing used immunoSEQ multiplex PCR; TCRdb keeps in-frame clones, though not all of them. In the table there are 11,000 to 15,000 clones, 25% to 40% of which are singletons. Study observations and caveats: High graft-versus-host to host-versus-graft clonal ratios were found in allografts of patients who had graft-donor T cell macrochimerism.

Approximately 200,000 CFSE-labeled responder cells were plated with approximately 200,000 irradiated, violet-dye-labeled stimulator cells. The sample here was alloreactive CD4+ T cells from a mixed lymphocyte reaction culture, taken before intestinal transplant. Indicated subset: CFSE-low proliferating T cells sorted from approximately six-day pre-transplant mixed lymphocyte reaction (GvH or HvG direction). V is TRBV5-1 and J is TRBJ2-1, with D uncertain. This receptor was identified in a human patient who received an intestinal transplant. As DNA, the CDR3 is TGCGCCAGCAGCTTGACTCTTACATTCGATGAGCAGTTCTTC. The encoded protein is CASSLTLTFDEQFF.